Listed here is a single TCR beta chain. Its antigen is currently unknown. The PCR was carried out with 60 Vbeta primers and 13 Jbeta primers. Sequencing was performed with immunoSEQ multiplex PCR; in TCRdb, only in-frame clones are kept and a portion is missing. The sample contains around 120,000 clones, roughly 80% of which appear only once. Between the trimmed V and J ends, which lost 5 bases and 3 bases, there was a span of 17 bases. Germline values: CDR1 SGHAT, CDR2 FQNNGV. The CDR3 runs 15 residues. This specimen comes from a study of cytomegalovirus exposure and HLA in healthy donors. Study-wide results and limits: It was reported that TCR beta sequences correctly inferred the HLA-A and HLA-B alleles for most subjects. A later analysis found that most CMV-associated TCR beta chains appeared HLA-restricted. TCR beta chains numbering some 160 were designated cytomegalovirus-associated.

The gene calls are TRBV11-2 and TRBJ2-7; D may be TRBD1 (6 bases). The source material was PBMCs. This receptor was taken from a man aged 55 to 70 in good health and CMV-seropositive. In nucleotides, the CDR3 is TGTGCCAGCAGCCCCAGGGGTGCTGAGGGCTACGAGCAGTACTTC. As protein: CASSPRGAEGYEQYF.